The present TCR beta chain was sequenced within a study of metastatic and nonmetastatic thyroid tumors. Study as a whole: Both malignant and benign thyroid patients supplied peripheral blood and tumor or nodule tissue samples, across which the repertoires of these patients were then compared.

This clone was counted between two and nine times. As yet, its antigen is unknown. All patients were treatment-naive before thyroid surgery. In the study's own analysis: A distant-metastasis classifier for papillary thyroid cancer was built using CDR3 differences across clinicopathological groups. TCRdb used MiXCR to call clones anew from the PCR reads. The V and J calls and clone size come from TCRdb's table, not from the authors' own analysis. The top ten clones hold 15% to 17% of a sample with fewer than 45,000 clones, around 20% of them seen once. The CDR3 totals 15 residues. CDR1 and CDR2 from the germline V gene are DFQATT and SNEGSKA (reference sequence). The ends lost 0 bases at V and 8 bases at J; junction bases unmatched: 6. Findings and caveats of the study: Benign nodules reportedly had significantly lower TCR beta diversity than malignant thyroid tumors in blood and tumor.

This chain links TRBV20-1 with TRBJ1-4, with 10 nucleotides matching TRBD1. Sequencing was performed on blood. The receptor comes from a female donor with papillary thyroid cancer or a benign thyroid nodule (not recorded which). Some clones in this sample may be carry-over from other donors' samples. For the CDR3, the DNA is TGCAGTGCTAGAGATAGGGACAGGGGAGGGGAAAAACTGTTTTTT. It translates to CSARDRDRGGEKLFF.